Sequencing of this TCR beta chain was carried out in a study of blood T cell repertoires in COVID-19. Study overall: COVID-19 samples, acute and convalescent, were from the United States, Italy and Spain. Sources were T cells, B-cell-depleted T cells, or PBMCs; the material itself was cDNA or gDNA.

The germline CDR1 and CDR2 sequences are SGDLS and YYNGEE. With 3 bases clipped from V and 4 bases from J, the junction kept 9 bases outside the gene matches. CDR3 length equals 16 residues. Cohort assignment relied on participant-reported clinical history. Original processing notes: Scientists estimated how many nucleated cells there were by amplifying reference gene primers. Generated by immunoSEQ multiplex PCR, the TCRdb table keeps only in-frame clones and is missing some. V and J calls and clone size come straight from that table; D and trimming were deduced from the DNA. The repertoire holds about 180,000 clones, with 80% as singletons.

Sequencing was carried out using PBMCs or T cells enriched from blood (not recorded which). The clonotype comes from a man in his 60s who had been exposed to COVID-19. The chain is built from TRBV9 and TRBJ1-2; TRBD1 matches at 10 bases. The CDR3 DNA is TGTGCCAGCAGCGCCGGGAATGGACAGGGGGGCTATGGCTACACCTTC. This sequence encodes CASSAGNGQGGYGYTF.